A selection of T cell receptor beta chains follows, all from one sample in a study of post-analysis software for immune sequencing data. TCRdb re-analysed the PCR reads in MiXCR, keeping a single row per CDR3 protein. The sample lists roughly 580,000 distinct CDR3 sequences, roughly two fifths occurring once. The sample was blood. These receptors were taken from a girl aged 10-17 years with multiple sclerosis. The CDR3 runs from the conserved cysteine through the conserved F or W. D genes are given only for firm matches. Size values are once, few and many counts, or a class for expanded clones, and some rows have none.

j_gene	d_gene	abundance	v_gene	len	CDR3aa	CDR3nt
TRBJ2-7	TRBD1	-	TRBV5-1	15	CASSSVGQGSSEQYF	TGCGCCAGCAGCTCGGTTGGACAGGGAAGCTCCGAGCAGTACTTC
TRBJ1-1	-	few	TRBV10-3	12	CAIGFQGTEAFF	TGTGCCATAGGGTTTCAGGGAACTGAAGCTTTCTTT
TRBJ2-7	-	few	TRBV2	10	CASSQYEQYF	TGTGCCAGCAGCCAGTACGAGCAGTACTTC
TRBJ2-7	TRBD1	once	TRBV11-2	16	CASSRPPGQGGDEQYF	TGTGCCAGCAGCCGGCCCCCGGGACAGGGAGGGGACGAGCAGTACTTC
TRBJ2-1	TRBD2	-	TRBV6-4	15	CASSGLAGASNEQCF	TGTGCCAGCAGTGGACTAGCGGGAGCCTCCAATGAGCAGTGCTTC
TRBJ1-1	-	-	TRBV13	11	CASSIRERAFF	TGTGCCAGCAGCATAAGGGAGAGAGCTTTCTTT
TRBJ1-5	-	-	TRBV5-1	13	CASKVSAHQPQHF	TGCGCCAGCAAGGTCAGCGCCCATCAGCCCCAGCATTTT
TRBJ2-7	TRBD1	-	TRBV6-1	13	CASRQGQVYEQYF	TGTGCCAGCCGACAGGGCCAAGTTTACGAGCAGTACTTC
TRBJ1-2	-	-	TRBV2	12	CASSEARRGYTF	TGTGCCAGCAGTGAAGCTCGGCGGGGCTACACCTTC
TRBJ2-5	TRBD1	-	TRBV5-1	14	CASSPSGGMETQYF	TGCGCCAGCAGCCCCTCAGGGGGCATGGAGACCCAGTACTTC
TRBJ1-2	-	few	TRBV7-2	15	CASSFSGAEDYGYTF	TGTGCCAGCAGCTTTTCAGGGGCGGAGGACTATGGCTACACCTTC
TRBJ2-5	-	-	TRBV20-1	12	CSAGGAQETQYF	TGCAGTGCCGGAGGGGCTCAAGAGACCCAGTACTTC
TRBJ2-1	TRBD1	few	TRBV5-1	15	CASTAGTGEYNEQFF	TGCGCCAGCACCGCCGGGACAGGGGAGTACAATGAGCAGTTCTTC
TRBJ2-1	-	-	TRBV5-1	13	CASSLRVDREQFF	TGCGCCAGCAGCTTACGGGTCGACCGTGAGCAGTTCTTC
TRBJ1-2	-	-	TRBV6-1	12	CASSPEDYGYTF	TGTGCCAGCAGCCCGGAGGACTATGGCTACACCTTC
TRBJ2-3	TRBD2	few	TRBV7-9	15	CASSLGAGPTDTQYF	TGTGCCAGCAGCTTAGGAGCGGGGCCCACAGATACGCAGTATTTT
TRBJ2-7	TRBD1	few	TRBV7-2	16	CASSSADRARRYEQYF	TGTGCCAGCAGCTCCGCGGACAGGGCTCGAAGGTACGAGCAGTACTTC
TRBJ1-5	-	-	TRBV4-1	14	CASSSDYSNQPQHF	TGCGCCAGCAGCAGCGATTATAGCAATCAGCCCCAGCATTTT
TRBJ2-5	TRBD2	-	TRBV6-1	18	CASRSGTSSYLPQETQYF	TGTGCCAGTAGATCCGGGACTAGCAGCTACCTGCCTCAAGAGACCCAGTACTTC
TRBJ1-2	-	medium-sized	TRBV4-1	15	CASSQDWTGTGGYTF	TGCGCCAGCAGCCAAGACTGGACGGGCACTGGAGGCTACACCTTC
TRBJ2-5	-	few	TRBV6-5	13	CASSLTRSQTQYF	TGTGCCAGCAGTTTAACACGGAGTCAGACCCAGTACTTC
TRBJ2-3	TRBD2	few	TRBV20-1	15	CSARDPGLAGDTQYF	TGCAGTGCTAGAGATCCTGGACTAGCGGGAGATACGCAGTATTTT
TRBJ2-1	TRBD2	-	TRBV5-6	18	CASSSAGLAGGNYNEQFF	TGTGCCAGCAGCTCGGCGGGACTAGCGGGGGGCAACTACAATGAGCAGTTCTTC
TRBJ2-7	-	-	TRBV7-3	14	CASSFAGAGHEQYF	TGTGCCAGCAGCTTCGCAGGGGCGGGGCACGAGCAGTACTTC
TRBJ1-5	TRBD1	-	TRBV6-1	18	CASSTGTGGNLGNQPQHF	TGTGCCAGCAGCACCGGGACAGGGGGCAATCTTGGCAATCAGCCCCAGCATTTT
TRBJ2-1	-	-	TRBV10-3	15	CAISESTQTYNEQFF	TGTGCCATCAGTGAGTCGACTCAGACCTACAATGAGCAGTTCTTC
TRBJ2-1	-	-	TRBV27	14	CASLEMKERNGQFF	TGTGCCAGCCTGGAGATGAAGGAGAGGAATGGGCAGTTCTTC